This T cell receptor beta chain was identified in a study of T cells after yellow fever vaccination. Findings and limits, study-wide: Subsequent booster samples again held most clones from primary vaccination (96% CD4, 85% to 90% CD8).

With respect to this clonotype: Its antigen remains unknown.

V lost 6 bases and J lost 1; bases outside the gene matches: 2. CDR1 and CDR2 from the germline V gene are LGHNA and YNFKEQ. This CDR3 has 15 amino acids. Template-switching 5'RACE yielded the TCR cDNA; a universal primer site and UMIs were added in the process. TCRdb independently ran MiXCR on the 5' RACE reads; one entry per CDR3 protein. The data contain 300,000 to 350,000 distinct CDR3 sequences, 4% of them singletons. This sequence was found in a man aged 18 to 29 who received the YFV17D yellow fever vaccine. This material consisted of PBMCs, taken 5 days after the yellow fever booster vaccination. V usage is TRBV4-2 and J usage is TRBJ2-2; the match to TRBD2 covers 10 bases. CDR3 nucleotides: TGTGCCAGCAGATCTAGCGGGGGGAACACCGGGGAGCTGTTTTTT. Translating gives CASRSSGGNTGELFF.